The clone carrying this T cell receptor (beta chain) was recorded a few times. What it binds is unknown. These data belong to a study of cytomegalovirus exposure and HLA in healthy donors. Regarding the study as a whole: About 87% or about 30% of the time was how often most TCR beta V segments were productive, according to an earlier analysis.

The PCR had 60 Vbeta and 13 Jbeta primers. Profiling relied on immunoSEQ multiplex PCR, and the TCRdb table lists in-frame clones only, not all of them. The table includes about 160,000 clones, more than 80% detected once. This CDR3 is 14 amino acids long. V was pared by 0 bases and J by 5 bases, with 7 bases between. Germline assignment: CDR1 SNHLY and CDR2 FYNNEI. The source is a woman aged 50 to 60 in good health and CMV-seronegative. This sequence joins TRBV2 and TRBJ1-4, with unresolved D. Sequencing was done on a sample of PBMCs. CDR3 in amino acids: CASSEAFPNEKLFF. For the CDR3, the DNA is TGTGCCAGCAGTGAAGCCTTTCCCAATGAAAAACTGTTTTTT. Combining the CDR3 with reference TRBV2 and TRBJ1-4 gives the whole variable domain EPEVTQTPSHQVTQMGQEVILRCVPISNHLYFYWYRQILGQKVEFLVSFYNNEISEKSEIFDDQFSVERPDGSNFTLKIRSTKLEDSAMYFCASSEAFPNEKLFFGSGTQLSVL.